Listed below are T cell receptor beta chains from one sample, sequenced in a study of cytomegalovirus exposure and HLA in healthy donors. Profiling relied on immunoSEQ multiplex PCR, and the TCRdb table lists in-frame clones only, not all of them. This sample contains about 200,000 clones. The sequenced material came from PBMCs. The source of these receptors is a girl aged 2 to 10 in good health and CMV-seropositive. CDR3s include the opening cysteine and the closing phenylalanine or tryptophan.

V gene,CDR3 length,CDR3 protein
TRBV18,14,CASSPQGLNTEAFF
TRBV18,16,CASSPRWTSGDNEQFF
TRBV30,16,CAWSVRQGVGRETQYF
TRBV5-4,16,CASSLSGRGSTDTQYF
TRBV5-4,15,CASSLVAGGTDTQYF
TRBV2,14,CASVRDRDRYEQYF
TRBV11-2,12,CASYEGGNEQFF
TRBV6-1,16,CASSESVLAGVHEQYF
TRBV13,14,CASSSGTVGNTIYF
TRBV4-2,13,CASSPEGYQPQHF
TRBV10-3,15,CAISGGGQGQETQYF
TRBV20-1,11,CSARDNNEQFF
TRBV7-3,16,CASSRYLATGAYEQYF
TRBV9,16,CASSVARGVNTGELFF
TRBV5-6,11,CASSLRQGYTF
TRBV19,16,CASSIGTGPLSEKLFF
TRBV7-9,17,CASSLLSPGLVQETQYF
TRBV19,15,CASSQSSGRALEQYF
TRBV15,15,CATSRDLADTGELFF
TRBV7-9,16,CASSLRQRERADTQYF
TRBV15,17,CATSRNIRASSYNEQFF
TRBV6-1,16,CASSEAGLAGGYEQYF
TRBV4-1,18,CASTSTIQLAGGGYEQYF
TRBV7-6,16,CASSRPGGSGTGELFF
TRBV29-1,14,CSVRRLFMNTEAFF
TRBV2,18,CASRGPGGSLSGANVLTF
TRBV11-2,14,CASSLGVTSYEQYF
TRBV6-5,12,CASSTTRRPQYF
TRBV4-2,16,CASSQEGRGKNTEAFF
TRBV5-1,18,CASSFFPGQGANTGELFF
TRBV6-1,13,CASSAGDPYEQYF
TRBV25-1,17,CASSAPRLGPRAGELFF
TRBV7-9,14,CASSLQLAGHEQFF
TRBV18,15,CASSPTSGSTDTQYF
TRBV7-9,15,CASSLLGRDSGGAFF
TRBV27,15,CASSLGTSGSIEQYF
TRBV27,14,CASRSGLGNEKLFF
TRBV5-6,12,CASSFNSGELFF
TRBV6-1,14,CASGAPGQGGGYTF
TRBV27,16,CASSPSRRQGLYEQYF
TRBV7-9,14,CASSFPGDNQPQHF
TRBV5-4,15,CASSSSLFNTGELFF
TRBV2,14,CASTQSLAKNIQYF
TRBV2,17,CASRDPRDRGFGNTIYF
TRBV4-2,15,CASSQDFTTQETQYF
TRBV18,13,CATQGDLNSPLHF
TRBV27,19,CASSSYSGRDELSSYEQYF
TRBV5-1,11,CASSQGVTQYF
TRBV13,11,CASSLPGELFF
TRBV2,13,CASSELEGNEQFF
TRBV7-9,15,CASSLGAGGPKEQYF
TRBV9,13,CASKPSSGNTIYF
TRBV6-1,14,CASCVQGERTEAFF
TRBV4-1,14,CASSQVGSGGELFF
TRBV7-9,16,CASSLVGGLAGVEQFF
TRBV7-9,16,CASSLIGTSARNEQFF
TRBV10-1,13,CASSRGLRETQYF
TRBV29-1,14,CSVRQGTQHGELFF